The next 18 T cell receptor beta chains were all read from a single sample in a study of early T cells in non-severe SARS-CoV-2 infection. TCRdb re-analysed the 5' RACE reads in MiXCR, keeping a single row per CDR3 protein. Found here are about 80,000 distinct CDR3 sequences, more than 9% of them singletons; the top ten hold approximately 4.9%. Specimen: whole blood. Source of these receptors: an adult who was a healthcare worker with PCR-confirmed SARS-CoV-2 infection or an uninfected control (not recorded which).

This chain connects TRBV9 to TRBJ2-5; D is uncertain. There are 10 residues in the CDR3. The germline V and J ends were trimmed by 7 bases and 5 bases, with 6 bases remaining between them. CDR1 is SGDLS, CDR2 YYNGEE, per germline. CDR3 sequence reads: CASEVETQYF. CDR3 DNA: TGTGCCAGCGAGGTGGAGACCCAGTACTTC.

This clonotype has ten or more counts. The rearrangement joins TRBV7-8 to TRBJ1-5; D is uncertain. The CDR3 is made up of 13 amino acids. Trimming cost V 3 bases and J 7 bases, with 10 bases left between them. Germline V lookup: CDR1 SGHVS, CDR2 FQNEAQ. In nucleotides, the CDR3 is TGTGCCAGCAGCTTGCTGGAGAGCCAGCCCCAGCATTTT. Protein: CASSLLESQPQHF. Full variable domain (remainder filled in from reference TRBV7-8 and TRBJ1-5): GAGVSQSPRYKVAKRGQDVALRCDPISGHVSLFWYQQALGQGPEFLTYFQNEAQLDKSGLPSDRFFAERPEGSVSTLKIQRTQQEDSAVYLCASSLLESQPQHFGDGTRLSIL.

In the case of this clonotype: A read error may be the cause here, since a much bigger clone is one base away. This chain uses TRBV20-1 with TRBJ2-3, with D maybe TRBD2 (6 bases). The CDR3 is 17 amino acids. The germline gives CDR1 DFQATT, CDR2 SNEGSKA (reference sequence). CDR3 coding DNA: TGCGGTGCCCCGAATGCCCAGCGGGCCATACCTGGGGATACGCAGTATTTT. The encoded protein is CGAPNAQRAIPGDTQYF.

This clonotype appeared many times. The chain is built from TRBV12-3 or TRBV12-4 and TRBJ2-1; 12 nucleotides align to TRBD2. V shed 3 bases and J 6 bases; nucleotides not matched to a gene: 3. The CDR3 is 15 residues long. This CDR3 reads CASSFLAGGGNEQFF. Here the CDR3 DNA reads TGTGCCAGCAGTTTTCTAGCGGGAGGGGGCAATGAGCAGTTCTTC.

The chain joins TRBV5-1 to TRBJ2-5, with 9 nucleotides matching TRBD1. This CDR3 has 15 residues. Per the germline V gene, CDR1 is SGHRS and CDR2 is YFSETQ. Trimming at V came to 1 base and at J to 4 bases, leaving 5 bases not matched to a gene. In DNA, the CDR3 is TGCGCCAGCAGCTTGCGGGACAGGGATTCAGAGACCCAGTACTTC. As protein: CASSLRDRDSETQYF.

This clonotype appeared many times. The chain combines TRBV18 with TRBJ1-6; maybe TRBD1 (5 bases). This CDR3 region has 16 residues. Trimming removed 3 bases from V and 13 bases from J, with 22 bases in between. CDR1 and CDR2 (germline): KGHSH, LQKENI. The CDR3 DNA follows: TGTGCCAGCTCACCTTTTTCTGAGGGGCATGGGGTCCCCCTCCACTTT. This gives the protein CASSPFSEGHGVPLHF.

This clonotype was seen only a few times. This chain joins TRBV3-1 and TRBJ2-7, with 11 bases that match TRBD2. Germline CDR1 LGHDT, CDR2 YNNKEL (reference sequence). This CDR3 has 17 residues. With 5 bases clipped from V and 6 bases from J, the junction kept 15 bases outside the gene matches. In DNA form, the CDR3 reads TGTGCCAGCAGCACCTCCGGGCCCTTAGCGGGAGGGGGCGAGCAGTACTTC. Its translation: CASSTSGPLAGGGEQYF.

There are a few counts of this clonotype. The gene calls are TRBV6-2 or TRBV6-3 and TRBJ2-7; TRBD1 might be the D (5 bases). The CDR3 has 12 amino acids. Trimming shortened V by 3 bases and J by 5 bases, and 8 bases separated the two germline ends. CDR1 is MNHEY, CDR2 SVGEGT, per germline. The CDR3 nucleotides are TGTGCCAGCAGTTATACAGGTGACGAGCAGTACTTC. Translated: CASSYTGDEQYF.

The rearrangement uses TRBV20-1 and TRBJ2-5; 11 nucleotides agree with TRBD2. This CDR3 has 15 residues. The V segment lost 1 base and the J segment 5 bases; nucleotides outside the gene matches: 6. CDR1 and CDR2 (germline): DFQATT, SNEGSKA (reference sequence). Here the CDR3 DNA reads TGCAGTGCTAGAGTAGCGGGAGGGCCGGGGGAGACCCAGTACTTC. Its protein is CSARVAGGPGETQYF.

This clonotype has just a few counts. Here the CDR3 reads CASSLAGVGSEQFF. Here the CDR3 DNA reads TGCGCCAGCAGCCTAGCGGGAGTAGGTAGTGAGCAGTTCTTC. J is TRBJ2-1 and V is TRBV5-1; TRBD2 matches 10 bases. V lost 4 bases and J lost 9; bases outside the gene matches: 7. The length of the CDR3 is 14 residues. Germline CDR1 and CDR2: SGHRS and YFSETQ.

The V gene is TRBV28, the J gene TRBJ2-7, with D uncertain. V was pared by 7 bases and J by 3 bases, with 7 bases between. Germline-derived CDR1 and CDR2 are MDHEN and SYDVKM. This CDR3 is 11 amino acids long. The CDR3 coding sequence is TGTGCCAGCATTAGGAGCTACGAGCAGTACTTC. It encodes CASIRSYEQYF.

J is TRBJ1-1 and V is TRBV29-1, with D possibly being TRBD1 (5 bases). CDR3 length: 13 amino acids. CDR1 is SQVTM and CDR2 is ANQGSEA in the germline V gene. V lost 7 bases and J lost 4, with 16 bases in between. The CDR3 sequence is CSAGNQGRTEAFF. Here the CDR3 DNA reads TGCAGCGCCGGGAATCAGGGACGCACTGAAGCTTTCTTT.

This rearrangement joins TRBV28 to TRBJ2-2; the D is unclear. Trimming left V 10 bases short and J 5 bases short, with 14 bases between. The germline CDR1 and CDR2 sequences are MDHEN and SYDVKM. The CDR3 has 13 amino acids. CDR3 in amino acids: CATKARLTGELFF. The DNA for the CDR3 is TGTGCCACCAAAGCGAGGTTAACCGGGGAGCTGTTTTTT.

This clonotype was found many times. This chain uses TRBV27 with TRBJ2-1, with 7 bases fitting TRBD1. The CDR3 totals 16 residues. Trimming cost V 6 bases and J 0 bases; bases outside gene matches: 8. CDR1 MNHEY and CDR2 SMNVEV come from the germline V gene (reference sequence). The CDR3 region has the DNA TGTGCCAGCAGGGGTTACAGGGGTAGCTCCTACAATGAGCAGTTCTTC. This translates into CASRGYRGSSYNEQFF.

This clonotype appeared many times. The chain uses TRBV3-1 and TRBJ2-1; D may be TRBD1 (6 bases). CDR3 length: 12 residues. The V gene's germline CDR1 is LGHDT and CDR2 YNNKEL (reference sequence). The V and J ends lost 5 bases and 6 bases respectively, with 8 bases between them. This CDR3 reads CASSLQGNEQFF. DNA of the CDR3: TGTGCCAGCAGCTTACAGGGCAATGAGCAGTTCTTC.

The chain has TRBV14 and TRBJ1-1; 7 bases agree with TRBD1. The ends lost 3 bases at V and 2 bases at J; junction bases unmatched: 6. The germline V gene encodes CDR1 SGHDN and CDR2 FVKESK. The CDR3 runs to 15 residues. DNA for the CDR3: TGTGCCAGCAGCCATGAACAGGGGTTTAACACTGAAGCTTTCTTT. Translated, it gives CASSHEQGFNTEAFF.

This chain joins TRBV20-1 and TRBJ2-1; TRBD1 is a possible D gene (6 bases). CDR1 is DFQATT and CDR2 is SNEGSKA in the germline V gene (reference sequence). Trimming took off 8 bases at V and 1 base at J, with 12 bases between the two ends. This CDR3 contains 13 residues. CDR3: CSSRGFSYNEQFF. CDR3 sequence (DNA): TGCAGTTCCAGGGGTTTTTCCTACAATGAGCAGTTCTTC.

This clonotype appeared many times. The rearrangement uses TRBV4-1 and TRBJ2-2; D gene ambiguous. Trimming took 1 base from V and 4 from J, leaving 7 bases between them. Per the germline V gene, CDR1 is MGHRA and CDR2 is YSYEKL. The CDR3 loop spans 14 amino acids. CDR3 sequence (DNA): TGCGCCAGCAGCCAAGGGCTTACCACCGGGGAGCTGTTTTTT. Translating gives CASSQGLTTGELFF.